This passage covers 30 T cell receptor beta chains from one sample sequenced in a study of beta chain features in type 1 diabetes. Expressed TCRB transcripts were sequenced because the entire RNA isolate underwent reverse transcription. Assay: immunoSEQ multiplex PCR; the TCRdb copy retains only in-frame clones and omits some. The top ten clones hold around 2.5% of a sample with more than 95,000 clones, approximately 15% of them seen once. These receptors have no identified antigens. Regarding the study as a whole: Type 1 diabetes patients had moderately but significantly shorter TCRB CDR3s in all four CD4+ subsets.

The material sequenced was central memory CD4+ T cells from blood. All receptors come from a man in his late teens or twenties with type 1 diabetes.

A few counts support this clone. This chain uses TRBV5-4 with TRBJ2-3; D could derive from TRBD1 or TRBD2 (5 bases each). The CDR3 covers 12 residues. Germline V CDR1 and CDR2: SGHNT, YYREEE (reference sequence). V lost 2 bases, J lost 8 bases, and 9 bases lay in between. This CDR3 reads CASSFEGITQYF. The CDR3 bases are TGTGCCAGCAGCTTTGAGGGGATTACGCAGTATTTT.

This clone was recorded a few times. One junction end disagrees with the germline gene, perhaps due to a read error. This CDR3 reads CRPGDYGYTF. For the CDR3, the DNA is TGTCGGCCGGGGGACTATGGCTACACCTTC. This chain joins TRBV20-1 and TRBJ1-2, with D tentatively TRBD1 (5 bases). The CDR3 totals 10 residues. Per the germline V gene, CDR1 is DFQATT and CDR2 is SNEGSKA (reference sequence).

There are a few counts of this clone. CDR3 DNA: TGTGCCAGCAGCCCCCGGCTAAGCGGGACCGGCGGTGAGCAGTTCTTC. As protein: CASSPRLSGTGGEQFF. This chain links TRBV11-2 with TRBJ2-1, with 7 positions matching TRBD2. Germline CDR1 and CDR2: SGHAT and FQNNGV. The CDR3 contains 16 residues. V shed 5 bases and J 9 bases; nucleotides not matched to a gene: 16.

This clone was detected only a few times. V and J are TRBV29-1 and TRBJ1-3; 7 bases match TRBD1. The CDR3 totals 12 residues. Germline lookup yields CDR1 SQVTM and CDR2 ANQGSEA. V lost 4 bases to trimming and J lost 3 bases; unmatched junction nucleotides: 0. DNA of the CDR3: TGCAGCGTTGGGACAGGTGGAAACACCATATATTTT. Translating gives CSVGTGGNTIYF.

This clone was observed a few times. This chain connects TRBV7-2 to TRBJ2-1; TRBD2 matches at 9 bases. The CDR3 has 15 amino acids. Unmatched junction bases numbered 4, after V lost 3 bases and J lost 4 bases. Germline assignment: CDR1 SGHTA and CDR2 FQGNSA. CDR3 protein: CASSFLAGSYNEQFF. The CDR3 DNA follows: TGTGCCAGCAGCTTTCTAGCGGGATCATACAATGAGCAGTTCTTC.

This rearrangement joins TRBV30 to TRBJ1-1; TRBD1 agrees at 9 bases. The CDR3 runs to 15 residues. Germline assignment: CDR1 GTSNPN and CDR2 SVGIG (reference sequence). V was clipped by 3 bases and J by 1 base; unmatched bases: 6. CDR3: CAWSRQGEGNTEAFF. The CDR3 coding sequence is TGTGCCTGGAGCCGACAGGGGGAAGGGAACACTGAAGCTTTCTTT.

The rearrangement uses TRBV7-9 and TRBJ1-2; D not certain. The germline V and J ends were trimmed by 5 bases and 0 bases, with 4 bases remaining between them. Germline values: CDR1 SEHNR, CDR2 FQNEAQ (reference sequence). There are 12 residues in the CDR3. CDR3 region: CASSTTNYGYTF. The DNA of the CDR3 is TGTGCCAGCAGCACTACTAACTATGGCTACACCTTC.

This CDR3 is CASSRLGGGNEQFF. The DNA of the CDR3 is TGTGCCAGCAGCCGACTGGGGGGAGGCAATGAGCAGTTCTTC. The rearrangement uses TRBV14 and TRBJ2-1, with D perhaps matching TRBD2 (6 bases). From germline, CDR1 is SGHDN and CDR2 FVKESK. The length of the CDR3 is 14 residues. Trimming pared 4 bases from V and 6 bases from J, leaving 13 bases between. The variable domain in full, completed from reference TRBV14 and TRBJ2-1, reads EAGVTQFPSHSVIEKGQTVTLRCDPISGHDNLYWYRRVMGKEIKFLLHFVKESKQDESGMPNNRFLAERTGGTYSTLKVQPAELEDSGVYFCASSRLGGGNEQFFGPGTRLTVL.

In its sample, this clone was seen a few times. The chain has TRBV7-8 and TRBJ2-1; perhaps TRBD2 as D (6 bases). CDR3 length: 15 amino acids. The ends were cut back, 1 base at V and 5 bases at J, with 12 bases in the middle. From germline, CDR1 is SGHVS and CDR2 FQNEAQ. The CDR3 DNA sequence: TGTGCCAGCAGCTTAGTAAACGGGAGCAACAATGAGCAGTTCTTC. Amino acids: CASSLVNGSNNEQFF.

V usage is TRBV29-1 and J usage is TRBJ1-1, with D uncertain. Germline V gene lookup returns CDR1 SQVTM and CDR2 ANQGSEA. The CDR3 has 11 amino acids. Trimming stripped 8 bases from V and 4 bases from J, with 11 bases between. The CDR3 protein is CSSWEGTEAFF. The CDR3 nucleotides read TGCAGCTCCTGGGAGGGCACTGAAGCTTTCTTT.

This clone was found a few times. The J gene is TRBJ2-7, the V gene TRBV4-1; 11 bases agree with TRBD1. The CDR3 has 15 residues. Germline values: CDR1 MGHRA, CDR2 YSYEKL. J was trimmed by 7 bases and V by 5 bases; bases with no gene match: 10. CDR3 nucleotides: TGCGCCAGCAGCGCGACCGGGACAGGGGGAGAGGAGCAGTACTTC. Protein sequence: CASSATGTGGEEQYF.

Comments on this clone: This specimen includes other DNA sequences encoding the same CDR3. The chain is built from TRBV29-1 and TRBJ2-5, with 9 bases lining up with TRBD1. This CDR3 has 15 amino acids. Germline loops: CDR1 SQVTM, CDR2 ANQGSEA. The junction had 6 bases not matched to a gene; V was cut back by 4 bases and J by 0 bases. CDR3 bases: TGCAGCGTTGTTAGGACAGGGGCGTACCAAGAGACCCAGTACTTC. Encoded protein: CSVVRTGAYQETQYF. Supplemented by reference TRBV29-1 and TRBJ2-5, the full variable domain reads SAVISQKPSRDICQRGTSLTIQCQVDSQVTMMFWYRQQPGQSLTLIATANQGSEATYESGFVIDKFPISRPNLTFSTLTVSNMSPEDSSIYLCSVVRTGAYQETQYFGPGTRLLVL.

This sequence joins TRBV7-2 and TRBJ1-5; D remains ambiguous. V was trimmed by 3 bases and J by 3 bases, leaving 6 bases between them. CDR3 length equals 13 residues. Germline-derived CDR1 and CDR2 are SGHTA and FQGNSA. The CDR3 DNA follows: TGTGCCAGCAGCTTCTGGGTCAATCAGCCCCAGCATTTT. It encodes CASSFWVNQPQHF.

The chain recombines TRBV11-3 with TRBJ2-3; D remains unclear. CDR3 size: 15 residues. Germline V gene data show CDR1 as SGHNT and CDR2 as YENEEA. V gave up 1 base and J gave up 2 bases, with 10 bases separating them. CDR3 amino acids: CASSLALLNTDTQYF. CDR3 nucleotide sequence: TGTGCCAGCAGCTTAGCGCTGCTGAACACAGATACGCAGTATTTT.

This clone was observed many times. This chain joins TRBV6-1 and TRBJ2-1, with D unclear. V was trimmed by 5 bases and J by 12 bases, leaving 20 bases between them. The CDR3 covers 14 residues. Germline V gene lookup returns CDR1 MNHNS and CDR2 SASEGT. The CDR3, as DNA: TGTGCCAGCAGTCCAGGATCGACCGTTGTATGGCAGTTCTTC. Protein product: CASSPGSTVVWQFF.

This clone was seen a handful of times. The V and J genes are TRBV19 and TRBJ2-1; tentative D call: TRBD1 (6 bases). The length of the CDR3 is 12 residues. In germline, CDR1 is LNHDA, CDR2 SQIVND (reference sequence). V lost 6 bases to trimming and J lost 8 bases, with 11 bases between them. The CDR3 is CASRGAGDEQFF. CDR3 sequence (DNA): TGTGCCAGTAGAGGGGCAGGGGATGAGCAGTTCTTC.

The CDR3 region is CASSYTALETQYF. The DNA for the CDR3 is TGTGCCAGCAGTTATACAGCTTTGGAGACCCAGTACTTC. This sequence joins TRBV6-1 and TRBJ2-5; the D is unclear. The CDR3 sequence is 13 residues long. V dropped 5 bases and J dropped 5 bases, with 12 bases sitting between them. CDR1 and CDR2 (germline): MNHNS, SASEGT.

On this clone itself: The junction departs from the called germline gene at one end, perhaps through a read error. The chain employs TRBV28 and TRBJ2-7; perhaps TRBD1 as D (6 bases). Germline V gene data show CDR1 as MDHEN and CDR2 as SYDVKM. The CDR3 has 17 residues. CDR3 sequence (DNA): TGTGCCCGCAGTTTATCCGCTGTACAGGGACGGTCCTACGAGCAGTACTTC. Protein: CARSLSAVQGRSYEQYF.

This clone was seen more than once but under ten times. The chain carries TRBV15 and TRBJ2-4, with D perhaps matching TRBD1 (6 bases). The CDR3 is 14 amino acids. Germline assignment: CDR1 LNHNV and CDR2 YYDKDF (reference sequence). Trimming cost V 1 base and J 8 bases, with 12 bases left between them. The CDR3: CATSRAGTMDIQYF. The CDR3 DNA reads TGTGCCACCAGCAGAGCCGGGACAATGGACATTCAGTACTTC.

CDR3 in amino acids: CASSPPGGTYEQYF. As DNA, the CDR3 is TGTGCCAGCTCACCTCCGGGGGGGACCTACGAGCAGTACTTC. The V and J genes are TRBV18 and TRBJ2-7, with 8 bases matching TRBD2. This CDR3 has 14 amino acids. The J segment lost 2 bases and the V segment lost 3 bases, leaving 3 bases of the junction unmatched. The germline V gene encodes CDR1 KGHSH and CDR2 LQKENI. The entire variable domain, with the rest obtained from reference TRBV18 and TRBJ2-7, is as follows: NAGVMQNPRHLVRRRGQEARLRCSPMKGHSHVYWYRQLPEEGLKFMVYLQKENIIDESGMPKERFSAEFPKEGPSILRIQQVVRGDSAAYFCASSPPGGTYEQYFGPGTRLTVT.

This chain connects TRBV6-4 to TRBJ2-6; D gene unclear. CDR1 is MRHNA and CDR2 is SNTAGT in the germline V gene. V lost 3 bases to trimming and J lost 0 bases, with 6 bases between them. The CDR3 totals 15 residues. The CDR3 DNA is TGTGCCAGCAGTGATTTGAGCTCTGGGGCCAACGTCCTGACTTTC. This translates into CASSDLSSGANVLTF.

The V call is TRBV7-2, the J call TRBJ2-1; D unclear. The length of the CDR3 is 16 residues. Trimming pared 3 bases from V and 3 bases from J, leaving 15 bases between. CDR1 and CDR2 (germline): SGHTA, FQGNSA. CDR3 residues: CASSFRWGTSYNEQFF. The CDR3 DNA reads TGTGCCAGCAGCTTTAGGTGGGGAACAAGCTACAATGAGCAGTTCTTC.

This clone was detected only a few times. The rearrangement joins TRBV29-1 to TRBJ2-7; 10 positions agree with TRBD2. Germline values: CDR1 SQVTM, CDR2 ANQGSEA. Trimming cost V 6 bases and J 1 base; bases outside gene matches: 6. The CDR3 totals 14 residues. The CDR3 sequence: CSVVPSGGSYEQYF. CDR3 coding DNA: TGCAGCGTGGTCCCTAGCGGGGGTTCCTACGAGCAGTACTTC.

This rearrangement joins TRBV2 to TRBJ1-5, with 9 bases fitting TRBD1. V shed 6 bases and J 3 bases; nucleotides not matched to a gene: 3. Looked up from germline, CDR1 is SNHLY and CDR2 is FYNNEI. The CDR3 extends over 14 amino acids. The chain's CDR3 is CASRGDRDNQPQHF. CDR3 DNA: TGTGCCAGCAGGGGGGACAGGGACAATCAGCCCCAGCATTTT.

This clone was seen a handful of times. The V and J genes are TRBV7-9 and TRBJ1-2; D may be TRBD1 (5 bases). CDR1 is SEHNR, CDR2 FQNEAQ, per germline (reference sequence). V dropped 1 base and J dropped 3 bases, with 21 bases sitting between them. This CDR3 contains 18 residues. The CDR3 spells CASSLGLAPKGADYGYTF. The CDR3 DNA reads TGTGCCAGCAGCTTAGGTCTTGCACCTAAAGGGGCCGACTATGGCTACACCTTC.

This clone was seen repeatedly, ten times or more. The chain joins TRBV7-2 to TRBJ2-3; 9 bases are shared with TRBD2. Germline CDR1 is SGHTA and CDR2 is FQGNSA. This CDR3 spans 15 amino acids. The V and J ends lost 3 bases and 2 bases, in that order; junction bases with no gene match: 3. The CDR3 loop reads CASSFGGGATDTQYF. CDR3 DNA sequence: TGTGCCAGCAGCTTTGGCGGGGGGGCCACAGATACGCAGTATTTT.

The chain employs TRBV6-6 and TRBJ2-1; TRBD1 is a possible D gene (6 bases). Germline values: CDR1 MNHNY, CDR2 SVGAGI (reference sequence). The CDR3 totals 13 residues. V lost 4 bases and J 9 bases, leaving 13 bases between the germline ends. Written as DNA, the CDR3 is TGTGCCAGCAGTTTCCAGGGGAGAGTTGAGCAGTTCTTC. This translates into CASSFQGRVEQFF.

The CDR3 coding sequence is TGTGCCAGCAGCCAGGGGCACTCTGGGGCCAACGTCCTGACTTTC. This encodes CASSQGHSGANVLTF. This chain joins TRBV14 and TRBJ2-6, with a possible D match to TRBD1 (5 bases). This CDR3 has 15 amino acids. The V gene's germline CDR1 is SGHDN and CDR2 FVKESK. The V and J ends lost 3 bases and 0 bases respectively, with 6 bases between them.

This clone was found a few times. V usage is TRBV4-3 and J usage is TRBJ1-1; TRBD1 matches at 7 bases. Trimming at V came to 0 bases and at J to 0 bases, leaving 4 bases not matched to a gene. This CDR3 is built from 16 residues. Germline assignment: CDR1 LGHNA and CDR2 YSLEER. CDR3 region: CASSQEGQALNTEAFF. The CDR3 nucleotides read TGCGCCAGCAGCCAAGAAGGACAGGCCTTGAACACTGAAGCTTTCTTT.

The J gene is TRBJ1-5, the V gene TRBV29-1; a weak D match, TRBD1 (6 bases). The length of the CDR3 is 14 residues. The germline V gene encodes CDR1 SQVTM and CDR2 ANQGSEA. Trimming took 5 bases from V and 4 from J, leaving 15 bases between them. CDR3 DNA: TGCAGCGTTCTGGACAGTCAAATAAATCAGCCCCAGCATTTT. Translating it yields CSVLDSQINQPQHF.